This TCR beta chain appears in the sequencing data of a study of blood T cell repertoires in COVID-19. The assay was immunoSEQ multiplex PCR, and TCRdb's table has in-frame clones only and misses some. Here the sample spans over 250,000 clones, approximately 85% being singletons. V shed 3 bases and J 1 base; nucleotides not matched to a gene: 10. The CDR3 is 18 residues long. From germline, CDR1 is MNHEY and CDR2 SVGEGT. The specimen was peripheral blood. This chain uses TRBV6-2 or TRBV6-3 with TRBJ2-1, with 9 positions matching TRBD2. The TCR comes from a woman aged 25 to 39 with acute or convalescent COVID-19. In DNA, the CDR3 is TGTGCCAGCAGTTATCCCGGCCATAGCGGGGGTTCCTACAATGAGCAGTTCTTC. Amino acids: CASSYPGHSGGSYNEQFF.